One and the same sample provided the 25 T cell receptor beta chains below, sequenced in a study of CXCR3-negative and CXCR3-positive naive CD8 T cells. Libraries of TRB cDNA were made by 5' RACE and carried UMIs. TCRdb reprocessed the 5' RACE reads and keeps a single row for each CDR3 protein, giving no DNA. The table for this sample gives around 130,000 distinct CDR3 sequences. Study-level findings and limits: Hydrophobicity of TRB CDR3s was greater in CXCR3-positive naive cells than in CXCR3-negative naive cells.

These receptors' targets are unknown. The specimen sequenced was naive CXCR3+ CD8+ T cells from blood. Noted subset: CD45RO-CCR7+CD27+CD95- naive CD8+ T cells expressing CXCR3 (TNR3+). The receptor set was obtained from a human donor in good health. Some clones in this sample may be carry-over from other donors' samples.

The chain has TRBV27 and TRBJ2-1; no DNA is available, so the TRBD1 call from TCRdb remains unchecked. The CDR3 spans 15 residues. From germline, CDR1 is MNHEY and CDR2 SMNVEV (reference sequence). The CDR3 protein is CASSPDRGIFNEQFF.

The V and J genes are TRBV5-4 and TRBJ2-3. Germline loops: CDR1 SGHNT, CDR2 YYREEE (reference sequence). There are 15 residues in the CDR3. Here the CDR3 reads CASSFYVEIQDTQYF.

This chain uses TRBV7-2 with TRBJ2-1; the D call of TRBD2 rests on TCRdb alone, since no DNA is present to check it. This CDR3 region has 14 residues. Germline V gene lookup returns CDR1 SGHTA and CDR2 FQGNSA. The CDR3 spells CASSFPSGGSLSFF.

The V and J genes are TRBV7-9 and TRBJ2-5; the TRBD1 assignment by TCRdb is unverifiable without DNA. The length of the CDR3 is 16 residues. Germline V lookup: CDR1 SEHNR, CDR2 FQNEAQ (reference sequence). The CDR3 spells CASSSLAGGYQETQYF.

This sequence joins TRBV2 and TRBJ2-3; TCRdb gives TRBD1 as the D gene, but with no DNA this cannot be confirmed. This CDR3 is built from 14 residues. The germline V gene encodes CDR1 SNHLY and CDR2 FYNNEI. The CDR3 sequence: CASSEPGRTDTQYF.

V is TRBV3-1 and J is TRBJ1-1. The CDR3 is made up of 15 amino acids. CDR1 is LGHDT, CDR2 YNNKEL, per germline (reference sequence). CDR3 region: CASSQADPASTEAFF.

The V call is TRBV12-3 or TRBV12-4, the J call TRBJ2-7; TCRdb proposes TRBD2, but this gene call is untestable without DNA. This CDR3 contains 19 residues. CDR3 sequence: CASSSPTTSGRHGAREQYF.

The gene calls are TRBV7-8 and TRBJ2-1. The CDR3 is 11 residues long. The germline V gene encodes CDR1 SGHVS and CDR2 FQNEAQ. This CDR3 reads CASSLSNEQFF.

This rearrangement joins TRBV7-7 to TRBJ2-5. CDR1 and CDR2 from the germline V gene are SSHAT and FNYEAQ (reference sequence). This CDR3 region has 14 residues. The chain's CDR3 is CASSLRQSQETQYF.

CDR3 residues: CASSRAGEGTDTQYF. The chain combines TRBV5-4 with TRBJ2-3; TCRdb's assignment of TRBD2 cannot be checked, as there is no DNA. The CDR3 consists of 15 residues. Germline V lookup: CDR1 SGHNT, CDR2 YYREEE (reference sequence).

CDR3 sequence reads: CSVVGQDLNTEAFF. This rearrangement joins TRBV29-1 to TRBJ1-1; TCRdb's D gene call, TRBD1, goes unchecked for lack of DNA. This CDR3 is 14 amino acids long. CDR1 is SQVTM, CDR2 ANQGSEA, per germline.

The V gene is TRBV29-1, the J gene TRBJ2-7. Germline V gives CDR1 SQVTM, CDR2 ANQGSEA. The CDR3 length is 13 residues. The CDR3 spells CSVEDRSSYEQYF.

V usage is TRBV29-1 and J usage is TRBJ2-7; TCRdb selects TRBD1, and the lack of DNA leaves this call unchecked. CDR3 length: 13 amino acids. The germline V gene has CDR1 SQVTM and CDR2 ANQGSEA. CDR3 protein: CSVLSGVTYEQYF.

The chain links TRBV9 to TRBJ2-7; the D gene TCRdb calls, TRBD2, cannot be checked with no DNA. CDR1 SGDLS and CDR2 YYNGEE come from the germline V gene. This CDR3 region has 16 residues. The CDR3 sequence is CASSRTSGEGLYEQYF.

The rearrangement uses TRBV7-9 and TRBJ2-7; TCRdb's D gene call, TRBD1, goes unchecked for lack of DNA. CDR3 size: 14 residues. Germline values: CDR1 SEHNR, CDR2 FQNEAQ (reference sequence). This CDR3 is CASSLARGLSEQYF.

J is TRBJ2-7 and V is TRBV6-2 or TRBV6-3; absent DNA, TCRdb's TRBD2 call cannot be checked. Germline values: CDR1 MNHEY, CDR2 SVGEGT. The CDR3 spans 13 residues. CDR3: CASRGGGNYEQYF.

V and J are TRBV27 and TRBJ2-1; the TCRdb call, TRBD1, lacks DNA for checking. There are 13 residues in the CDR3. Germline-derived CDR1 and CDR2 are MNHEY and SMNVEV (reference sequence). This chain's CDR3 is CASSGDTNNEQFF.

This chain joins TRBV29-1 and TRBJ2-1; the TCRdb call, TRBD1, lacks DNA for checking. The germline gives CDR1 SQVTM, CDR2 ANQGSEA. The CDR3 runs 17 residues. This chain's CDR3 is CSVDPKGGPYSYNEQFF.

The CDR3 protein is CASSSGQAVKETQYF. The V and J genes are TRBV12-3 or TRBV12-4 and TRBJ2-5; the TCRdb D gene call, TRBD1, has no DNA to confirm it. The CDR3 is 15 residues long.

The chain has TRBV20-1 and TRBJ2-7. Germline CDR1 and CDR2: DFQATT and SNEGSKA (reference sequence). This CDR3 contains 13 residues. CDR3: CSAREVRTYEQYF.

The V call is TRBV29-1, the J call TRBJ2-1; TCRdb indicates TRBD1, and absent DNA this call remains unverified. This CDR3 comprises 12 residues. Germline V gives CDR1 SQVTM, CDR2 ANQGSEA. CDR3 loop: CSVGRGNNEQFF.

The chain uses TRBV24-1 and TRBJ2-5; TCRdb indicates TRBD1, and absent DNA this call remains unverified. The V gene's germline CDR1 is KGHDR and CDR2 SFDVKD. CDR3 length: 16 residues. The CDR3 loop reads CATSDFRTGVRETQYF.

CDR3 residues: CASSKTGATEAFF. This chain links TRBV12-3 or TRBV12-4 with TRBJ1-1; the TRBD1 assignment by TCRdb is unverifiable without DNA. The CDR3 covers 13 residues.

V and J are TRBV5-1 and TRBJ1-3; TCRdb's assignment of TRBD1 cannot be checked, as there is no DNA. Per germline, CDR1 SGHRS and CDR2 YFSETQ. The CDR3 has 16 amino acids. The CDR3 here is CASSRDAATGGNTIYF.

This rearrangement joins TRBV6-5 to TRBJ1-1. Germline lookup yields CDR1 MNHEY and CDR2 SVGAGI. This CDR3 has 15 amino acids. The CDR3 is CASSYDEDGYTEAFF.